This entry lists 28 T cell receptor beta chains sequenced from one sample in a study of vaccination effects on CD4 cells after COVID-19. Their antigens are not known. Antigen-specific CD4+ T cells were expanded with viral peptide pools in the ViraFEST assay before sequencing. When around 10 days of culture had elapsed, CD4+ T cells were isolated. Recipients of the vaccine had no prior SARS-CoV-2 infection and negative nucleocapsid antibodies. Method: immunoSEQ multiplex PCR; TCRdb's copy keeps in-frame clones and lacks some. The sample lists about 43,000 clones; 70% to 80% were seen once. This sample comprised CD4+ T cells from PBMCs cultured with SARS-CoV-2 spike peptides, obtained before COVID-19 vaccination. Source of these receptors: a human donor who received a COVID-19 vaccine.

This clone appeared a single time. V usage is TRBV5-5 and J usage is TRBJ2-1; 11 nucleotides align to TRBD2. The CDR3 consists of 16 residues. V lost 4 bases and J lost 0; bases outside the gene matches: 3. Germline CDR1 reads SGHKS; CDR2 reads YYEKEE (reference sequence). Here the CDR3 reads CASSPTSGGSYNEQFF. CDR3 DNA sequence: TGTGCCAGCAGCCCTACTAGCGGGGGCTCCTACAATGAGCAGTTCTTC.

The V and J genes are TRBV2 and TRBJ1-2; TRBD1 matches at 11 bases. CDR1 is SNHLY, CDR2 FYNNEI, per germline. Losses at the gene ends were 7 bases for V and 6 bases for J; bases not matched to a gene: 7. CDR3 size: 14 residues. CDR3: CASTPGQGVHGYTF. The DNA of the CDR3 is TGTGCCAGCACCCCGGGACAGGGGGTCCATGGCTACACCTTC.

The genes are TRBV6-6 and TRBJ1-2; 8 positions agree with TRBD1. This CDR3 comprises 16 residues. V lost 1 base and J lost 1; bases outside the gene matches: 5. Germline V CDR1 and CDR2: MNHNY, SVGAGI (reference sequence). CDR3 bases: TGTGCCAGCAGTTACTGGACAGGGAGCAGTAACTATGGCTACACCTTC. It yields the protein CASSYWTGSSNYGYTF.

The rearrangement uses TRBV2 and TRBJ1-6, with D uncertain. The CDR3 extends over 13 amino acids. In germline, CDR1 is SNHLY, CDR2 FYNNEI. With 4 bases removed from V and 10 bases from J, the gap between germline ends came to 11 bases. The CDR3, as DNA: TGTGCCAGCAGTGCGCTAGATAGGTCACCCCTCCACTTT. Protein: CASSALDRSPLHF.

The chain employs TRBV5-1 and TRBJ1-3; the match to TRBD1 covers 7 bases. There are 14 residues in the CDR3. V lost 5 bases and J lost 2; bases outside the gene matches: 4. CDR1 and CDR2 (germline): SGHRS, YFSETQ. CDR3 DNA: TGCGCCAGCAGTTCTACAGGGGCTGGAAACACCATATATTTT. It translates to CASSSTGAGNTIYF.

The CDR3 nucleotides are TGTGCCAGTAGAACCCCCCTGGGGACCGGGGAGCTGTTTTTT. The encoded protein is CASRTPLGTGELFF. J is TRBJ2-2 and V is TRBV19, with D uncertain. CDR3 length: 14 amino acids. Germline V gene sequence: CDR1 LNHDA, CDR2 SQIVND (reference sequence). Trimming pared 6 bases from V and 5 bases from J, leaving 13 bases between.

J is TRBJ2-3 and V is TRBV19, with TRBD1 matching 10 bases. V was clipped by 10 bases and J by 6 bases; unmatched bases: 7. The germline V gene encodes CDR1 LNHDA and CDR2 SQIVND (reference sequence). CDR3 length: 13 residues. Here the CDR3 DNA reads TGTGCCATCTCAGACAGGGGGCAGGATACGCAGTATTTT. Translating it yields CAISDRGQDTQYF. Full variable domain (missing parts from reference TRBV19 and TRBJ2-3): DGGITQSPKYLFRKEGQNVTLSCEQNLNHDAMYWYRQDPGQGLRLIYYSQIVNDFQKGDIAEGYSVSREKKESFPLTVTSAQKNPTAFYLCAISDRGQDTQYFGPGTRLTVL.

The chain has TRBV18 and TRBJ1-2, with D unresolved. The CDR3 consists of 14 residues. V was shortened by 5 bases and J by 2 bases, with 12 bases between the two germline ends. Per the germline V gene, CDR1 is KGHSH and CDR2 is LQKENI. The CDR3 loop reads CASSSGSANYGYTF. In DNA, the CDR3 is TGTGCCAGCTCATCCGGGAGCGCGAACTATGGCTACACCTTC.

This sequence joins TRBV11-2 and TRBJ2-5; 13 bases agree with TRBD2. There are 16 residues in the CDR3. The V gene end was trimmed by 3 bases and the J gene end by 2 bases; junction bases not matched to a gene: 3. Germline loops: CDR1 SGHAT, CDR2 FQNNGV. The CDR3 protein is CASSFGGLAGQETQYF. The CDR3 DNA is TGTGCCAGCAGCTTTGGGGGACTAGCGGGGCAAGAGACCCAGTACTTC.

This clone was counted a few times. This chain uses TRBV2 with TRBJ2-3; 9 nucleotides line up with TRBD2. The CDR3 sequence is 15 residues long. Trimming cost V 8 bases and J 3 bases; bases outside gene matches: 9. Per germline, CDR1 SNHLY and CDR2 FYNNEI. The CDR3 loop is CASSWARGGTDTQYF. In DNA form, the CDR3 reads TGTGCCAGCTCCTGGGCGCGGGGGGGGACAGATACGCAGTATTTT.

J is TRBJ1-5 and V is TRBV6-6; the D gene is possibly TRBD1 (5 bases). V gave up 5 bases and J gave up 9 bases, with 20 bases separating them. The length of the CDR3 is 15 residues. Looked up from germline, CDR1 is MNHNY and CDR2 is SVGAGI (reference sequence). This CDR3 is CASSRGDGGVGPQHF. The CDR3 region has the DNA TGTGCCAGCAGTCGTGGGGACGGAGGCGTCGGGCCCCAGCATTTT.

This clone occurred a few times. V and J are TRBV5-1 and TRBJ2-1; 9 bases map to TRBD1. With V trimmed by 2 bases and J by 3 bases, 6 bases remained unmatched. This CDR3 is 16 amino acids long. Germline lookup yields CDR1 SGHRS and CDR2 YFSETQ. The CDR3 loop reads CASSFQGGQGYNEQFF. For the CDR3, the DNA is TGCGCCAGCAGCTTCCAGGGGGGACAGGGCTACAATGAGCAGTTCTTC.

This clone has just a few counts. V is TRBV19 and J is TRBJ1-1; weak D call: TRBD1 (5 bases). The ends were cut back, 3 bases at V and 4 bases at J, with 9 bases in the middle. This CDR3 region has 13 residues. Germline-derived CDR1 and CDR2 are LNHDA and SQIVND (reference sequence). CDR3 protein: CASSIRDRTEAFF. The DNA for the CDR3 is TGTGCCAGTAGTATCAGGGATCGCACTGAAGCTTTCTTT.

The rearrangement joins TRBV5-1 to TRBJ1-6, with 7 bases fitting TRBD1. The J segment lost 10 bases and the V segment lost 3 bases, leaving 7 bases of the junction unmatched. Per the germline V gene, CDR1 is SGHRS and CDR2 is YFSETQ. The CDR3 covers 14 residues. CDR3 residues: CASSYDRANSPLHF. DNA for the CDR3: TGCGCCAGCAGCTACGACAGGGCGAACTCACCCCTCCACTTT.

This clone was seen only once. The chain combines TRBV24-1 with TRBJ2-1; 10 bases are a match to TRBD2. The CDR3 runs 16 residues. Germline CDR1 is KGHDR and CDR2 is SFDVKD. Trimming removed 4 bases from V and 4 bases from J; junction bases left unmatched: 6. The CDR3 loop is CATSDPLAGAYNEQFF. For the CDR3, the DNA is TGTGCCACCAGTGACCCTCTAGCGGGGGCTTACAATGAGCAGTTCTTC.

The rearrangement uses TRBV30 and TRBJ2-3; TRBD2 is a possible D gene (5 bases). This CDR3 region has 12 residues. CDR1 GTSNPN and CDR2 SVGIG come from the germline V gene (reference sequence). V dropped 6 bases and J dropped 2 bases, with 9 bases sitting between them. CDR3 loop: CACTDSTDTQYF. The CDR3 region has the DNA TGTGCCTGTACGGACTCCACAGATACGCAGTATTTT.

V gene TRBV5-1 combines with J gene TRBJ1-4; 7 positions agree with TRBD1. This CDR3 is 15 amino acids long. The V segment lost 5 bases and the J segment 3 bases; nucleotides outside the gene matches: 7. CDR1 and CDR2 from the germline V gene are SGHRS and YFSETQ. The CDR3 DNA is TGCGCCAGCAGAGGCGCGGGGACAGCTAATGAAAAACTGTTTTTT. It encodes CASRGAGTANEKLFF.

Remarks on this clone: The sample has other DNA sequences that encode this CDR3 too. The CDR3 DNA is TGTGCCAGCAGCGTAGATACGGGGATGAACACTGAAGCTTTCTTT. This codes for CASSVDTGMNTEAFF. This chain joins TRBV9 and TRBJ1-1; no clear D. The germline gives CDR1 SGDLS, CDR2 YYNGEE. The CDR3 covers 15 residues. V shed 0 bases and J shed 0 bases, with 9 bases lying between them.

This chain links TRBV2 with TRBJ2-3; weak D call: TRBD2 (6 bases). The germline gives CDR1 SNHLY, CDR2 FYNNEI. Trimming took 4 bases from V and 1 from J, leaving 15 bases between them. The length of the CDR3 is 16 residues. In DNA, the CDR3 is TGTGCCAGCAGTGTAGGTAGTGGCGGGGGCACAGATACGCAGTATTTT. The encoded protein is CASSVGSGGGTDTQYF.

The chain recombines TRBV11-2 with TRBJ2-2; TRBD2 might be the D (5 bases). The V gene's germline CDR1 is SGHAT and CDR2 FQNNGV. The CDR3 totals 14 residues. V was trimmed by 1 base and J by 5 bases, leaving 8 bases between them. This CDR3 reads CASSLVLATGELFF. The CDR3 DNA sequence: TGTGCCAGCAGCTTAGTTCTAGCTACCGGGGAGCTGTTTTTT.

The table lists this clone with a few counts. This chain links TRBV5-6 with TRBJ1-1, with D possibly TRBD1 on 6 matching bases. CDR1 is SGHDT, CDR2 YYEEEE, per germline. The CDR3 length is 14 residues. Trimming left V 3 bases short and J 3 bases short, with 12 bases between. The CDR3 DNA sequence: TGTGCCAGCAGCTGGGGGGCCGGGGACACTGAAGCTTTCTTT. The encoded protein is CASSWGAGDTEAFF.

This clone was observed once. This chain joins TRBV5-4 and TRBJ2-3; the match to TRBD2 covers 8 bases. The germline CDR1 and CDR2 sequences are SGHNT and YYREEE (reference sequence). The length of the CDR3 is 15 residues. V shed 2 bases, J shed 1 base, and the junction held 3 bases outside the gene matches. CDR3 bases: TGTGCCAGCAGCTTCGGGGGGGTCGGCACAGATACGCAGTATTTT. Translated, it gives CASSFGGVGTDTQYF.

The chain employs TRBV6-5 and TRBJ2-5; 10 bases map to TRBD1. This CDR3 contains 15 residues. Germline V gene sequence: CDR1 MNHEY, CDR2 SVGAGI. J gave up 5 bases and V 4 bases, and 7 bases lay outside the gene matches. CDR3 sequence (DNA): TGTGCCAGCAGTTCGGGACAGGGGTACCGGGAGACCCAGTACTTC. Translating gives CASSSGQGYRETQYF.

CDR3 in amino acids: CASSMTRQGGLAKNIQYF. DNA for the CDR3: TGTGCCAGTAGTATGACCCGACAGGGGGGATTAGCCAAAAACATTCAGTACTTC. The rearrangement uses TRBV19 and TRBJ2-4; 9 bases map to TRBD1. V trimming: 3 bases; J trimming: 0 bases; junction bases outside the gene matches: 9. The CDR3 loop spans 18 amino acids. Germline-derived CDR1 and CDR2 are LNHDA and SQIVND (reference sequence).

The chain uses TRBV7-9 and TRBJ1-4, with D tentatively TRBD1 (6 bases). CDR3 length: 15 residues. Germline assignment: CDR1 SEHNR and CDR2 FQNEAQ (reference sequence). The germline V and J ends were trimmed by 1 base and 5 bases, with 11 bases remaining between them. CDR3 sequence: CASSLGGGQNEKLFF. The CDR3 region has the DNA TGTGCCAGCAGCTTAGGGGGGGGGCAAAATGAAAAACTGTTTTTT.

V and J are TRBV5-4 and TRBJ2-5, with 14 bases fitting TRBD2. Unmatched junction bases numbered 4, after V lost 4 bases and J lost 2 bases. CDR1 and CDR2 from the germline V gene are SGHNT and YYREEE (reference sequence). There are 16 residues in the CDR3. CDR3 protein: CASSPGLAGGQETQYF. The CDR3, as DNA: TGTGCCAGCAGCCCCGGACTAGCGGGGGGACAAGAGACCCAGTACTTC. The whole variable domain, filled in from reference TRBV5-4 and TRBJ2-5, reads ETGVTQSPTHLIKTRGQQVTLRCSSQSGHNTVSWYQQALGQGPQFIFQYYREEENGRGNFPPRFSGLQFPNYSSELNVNALELDDSALYLCASSPGLAGGQETQYFGPGTRLLVL.

J is TRBJ2-6 and V is TRBV18; 9 bases are shared with TRBD1. With V trimmed by 2 bases and J by 4 bases, 6 bases remained unmatched. Germline assignment: CDR1 KGHSH and CDR2 LQKENI. The CDR3 loop spans 17 amino acids. The CDR3 DNA sequence: TGTGCCAGCTCACCAAAACAGGGGGCGAAAGGGGCCAACGTCCTGACTTTC. This codes for CASSPKQGAKGANVLTF.

The chain uses TRBV9 and TRBJ2-5; tentatively, D is TRBD1 or TRBD2 (7 bases each). The CDR3 has 18 amino acids. V was clipped by 4 bases and J by 3 bases, with 25 bases between them. Germline CDR1 SGDLS, CDR2 YYNGEE. CDR3 bases: TGTGCCAGCAGCCTCTCAGGGGGAGGGGGGGCCGGCAAAGAGACCCAGTACTTC. This gives the protein CASSLSGGGGAGKETQYF.